This TCR beta chain was identified in a study of CD8+ T cells in alopecia areata. Investigators isolated RNA and reverse transcribed it into cDNA to act as the sequencing template. Profiled with immunoSEQ multiplex PCR; TCRdb holds only in-frame clones, not every one. This sample has approximately 150,000 clones, with about three fifths found just once. The CDR3 extends over 12 amino acids. The germline V gene has CDR1 SQVTM and CDR2 ANQGSEA. The ends were cut back, 1 base at V and 6 bases at J, with 9 bases in the middle. This sequence originates from a human donor in good health. The sequencing input was CD8+ T cells sorted from blood. The rearrangement joins TRBV29-1 to TRBJ1-2; no clear D gene. CDR3 loop: CSVEARVHGYTF. CDR3 nucleotide sequence: TGCAGCGTTGAAGCGAGGGTTCATGGCTACACCTTC.